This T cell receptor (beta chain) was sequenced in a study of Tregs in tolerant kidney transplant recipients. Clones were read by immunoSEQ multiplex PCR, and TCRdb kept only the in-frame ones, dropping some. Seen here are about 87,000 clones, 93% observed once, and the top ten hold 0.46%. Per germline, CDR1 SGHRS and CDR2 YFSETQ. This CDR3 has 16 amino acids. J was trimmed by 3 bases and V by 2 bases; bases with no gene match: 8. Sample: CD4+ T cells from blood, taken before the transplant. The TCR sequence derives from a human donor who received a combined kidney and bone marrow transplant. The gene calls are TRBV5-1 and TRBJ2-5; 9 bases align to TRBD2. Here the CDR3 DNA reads TGCGCCAGCAGCTTAATTTGGCGGGGGGGCAAAGAGACCCAGTACTTC. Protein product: CASSLIWRGGKETQYF.